This record concerns one T cell receptor (beta chain) sequence. The data are from a study of blood T cell repertoires in COVID-19. Study context: Sample material is recorded as cDNA or gDNA derived from T cells, B-cell-depleted T cells, or PBMCs.

The protocol was immunoSEQ multiplex PCR, while the TCRdb copy is restricted to in-frame clones and leaves out a portion. This sample has around 230,000 clones, with about 91% found just once. V trimming: 3 bases; J trimming: 6 bases; junction bases outside the gene matches: 2. Germline CDR1 KGHSH, CDR2 LQKENI. The CDR3 has 13 residues. The TCR was taken from a young man with acute COVID-19. Source material: PBMCs or T cells enriched from blood (not recorded which). This chain links TRBV18 with TRBJ2-7; the match to TRBD1 covers 10 bases. CDR3 amino acids: CASSPGDRGEQYF. Here the CDR3 DNA reads TGTGCCAGCTCACCTGGGGACAGGGGCGAGCAGTACTTC.